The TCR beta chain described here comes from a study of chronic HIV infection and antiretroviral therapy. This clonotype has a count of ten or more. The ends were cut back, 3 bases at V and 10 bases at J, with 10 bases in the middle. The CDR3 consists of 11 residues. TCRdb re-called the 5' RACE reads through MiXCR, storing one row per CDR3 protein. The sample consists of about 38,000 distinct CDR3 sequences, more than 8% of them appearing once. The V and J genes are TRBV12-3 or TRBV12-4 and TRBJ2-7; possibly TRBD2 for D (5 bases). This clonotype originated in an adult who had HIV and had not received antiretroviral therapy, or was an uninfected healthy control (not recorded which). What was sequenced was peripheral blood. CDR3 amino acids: CASSFLEDQYF. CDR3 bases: TGTGCCAGCAGTTTTTTGGAGGACCAGTACTTC.